These 18 T cell receptor beta chains were all obtained from the same sample, sequenced in a study of OX40 agonist ivuxolimab in advanced cancers. The protocol was immunoSEQ multiplex PCR, while the TCRdb copy is restricted to in-frame clones and leaves out a portion. The data hold 22,000 or so clones, with approximately 90% observed a single time. Sequencing was performed on CD4+ or CD8+ T cells sorted from blood, taken in a trial of the OX40 agonist ivuxolimab. The source is an adult with an advanced solid tumor such as melanoma, head and neck, liver or kidney cancer.

This clone has more than one count but fewer than ten. The V gene is TRBV5-4, the J gene TRBJ2-7; 9 nucleotides agree with TRBD1. This CDR3 has 16 residues. Germline lookup yields CDR1 SGHNT and CDR2 YYREEE (reference sequence). J was trimmed by 2 bases and V by 2 bases; bases with no gene match: 8. CDR3 loop: CASSLTGTGLTYEQYF. The CDR3 DNA reads as TGTGCCAGCAGCTTAACCGGGACAGGGCTTACCTACGAGCAGTACTTC. Using reference TRBV5-4 and TRBJ2-7 for the parts outside the CDR3, the full variable domain is ETGVTQSPTHLIKTRGQQVTLRCSSQSGHNTVSWYQQALGQGPQFIFQYYREEENGRGNFPPRFSGLQFPNYSSELNVNALELDDSALYLCASSLTGTGLTYEQYFGPGTRLTVT.

The chain carries TRBV7-9 and TRBJ2-7; TRBD2 might be the D (5 bases). This CDR3 comprises 16 residues. Germline V lookup: CDR1 SEHNR, CDR2 FQNEAQ (reference sequence). Trimming took off 0 bases at V and 0 bases at J, with 12 bases between the two ends. The CDR3 here is CASSLAEGIGSYEQYF. The CDR3 DNA reads as TGTGCCAGCAGCTTAGCCGAGGGAATCGGCTCCTACGAGCAGTACTTC.

This sequence joins TRBV9 and TRBJ1-2; no clear D gene. Germline V gene lookup returns CDR1 SGDLS and CDR2 YYNGEE. V lost 1 base, J lost 4 bases, and 14 bases lay in between. This CDR3 is 15 amino acids long. As DNA, the CDR3 is TGTGCCAGCAGCGTAAGTAGGATATCTTCCTATGGCTACACCTTC. Protein sequence: CASSVSRISSYGYTF.

This clone is medium-sized by share. The V and J genes are TRBV2 and TRBJ1-2; TRBD1 matches at 7 bases. Looked up from germline, CDR1 is SNHLY and CDR2 is FYNNEI. Unmatched junction bases numbered 8, after V lost 6 bases and J lost 1 base. This CDR3 contains 15 residues. This CDR3 is CASRLSRGDNYGYTF. In DNA, the CDR3 is TGTGCCAGCAGGTTAAGCAGGGGGGATAACTATGGCTACACCTTC.

The chain uses TRBV27 and TRBJ2-2; D is unresolved. Trimming removed 3 bases at V and 6 bases at J, with 5 bases between. Germline CDR1 reads MNHEY; CDR2 reads SMNVEV (reference sequence). The CDR3 is 12 residues long. The CDR3 reads CASSFGAGELFF. As DNA, the CDR3 is TGTGCCAGCAGTTTTGGGGCCGGGGAGCTGTTTTTT.

V gene TRBV9 combines with J gene TRBJ2-2; D is unresolved. CDR1 SGDLS and CDR2 YYNGEE come from the germline V gene. The germline V and J ends were trimmed by 0 bases and 7 bases, with 10 bases remaining between them. This CDR3 comprises 14 residues. CDR3 loop: CASSVARVGGELFF. Here the CDR3 DNA reads TGTGCCAGCAGCGTAGCTAGAGTGGGCGGGGAGCTGTTTTTT.

This clone was picked up one time. This chain uses TRBV7-3 with TRBJ2-1; tentatively, D is TRBD1 or TRBD2 (6 bases each). In germline, CDR1 is SGHTA, CDR2 FQGTGA. The CDR3 sequence is 14 residues long. The V end was cut by 4 bases, the J end by 7 bases, with 14 bases between. The CDR3 DNA reads TGTGCCAGCAGCTCCTACTCGGGGGCAAATGAGCAGTTCTTC. Protein: CASSSYSGANEQFF.

This chain joins TRBV7-8 and TRBJ2-5; either TRBD1 or TRBD2 may fit D (5 bases each). The CDR3 has 15 residues. The V gene's germline CDR1 is SGHVS and CDR2 FQNEAQ. Trimming took 2 bases from V and 8 from J, leaving 18 bases between them. The CDR3, as DNA: TGTGCCAGCAGCTTACAAGGGACGTCCTTCGAAACCCAGTACTTC. Protein product: CASSLQGTSFETQYF.

This chain uses TRBV29-1 with TRBJ2-3; 9 bases align to TRBD2. Trimming cost V 5 bases and J 6 bases; bases outside gene matches: 9. Looked up from germline, CDR1 is SQVTM and CDR2 is ANQGSEA. CDR3 length: 14 residues. The chain's CDR3 is CSVTSGLAADTQYF. As DNA, the CDR3 is TGCAGCGTTACTTCGGGACTAGCAGCGGATACGCAGTATTTT.

This chain connects TRBV5-4 to TRBJ2-7; 8 bases map to TRBD2. Germline V gene lookup returns CDR1 SGHNT and CDR2 YYREEE (reference sequence). The ends lost 0 bases at V and 5 bases at J; junction bases unmatched: 7. CDR3 length: 15 residues. CDR3 nucleotides: TGTGCCAGCAGCTTGGTGCACGGGGGGGGCGACGAGCAGTACTTC. Translated: CASSLVHGGGDEQYF. Using reference TRBV5-4 and TRBJ2-7 for the parts outside the CDR3, the full variable domain is ETGVTQSPTHLIKTRGQQVTLRCSSQSGHNTVSWYQQALGQGPQFIFQYYREEENGRGNFPPRFSGLQFPNYSSELNVNALELDDSALYLCASSLVHGGGDEQYFGPGTRLTVT.

On this clone: This could be a read error, since a much larger clone is one nucleotide away. The rearrangement uses TRBV7-9 and TRBJ1-5; D call uncertain. The V and J ends lost 0 bases and 11 bases respectively, with 17 bases between them. Looked up from germline, CDR1 is SEHNR and CDR2 is FQNEAQ (reference sequence). The CDR3 sequence is 15 residues long. CDR3 sequence: CASSLAHLRDQAQHF. The CDR3 DNA follows: TGTGCCAGCAGCTTAGCCCACTTGAGGGATCAAGCCCAGCATTTT.

V is TRBV27 and J is TRBJ2-2; D may be TRBD2 (6 bases). The CDR3 runs to 18 residues. V was clipped by 3 bases and J by 3 bases, with 20 bases between them. CDR1 is MNHEY and CDR2 is SMNVEV in the germline V gene (reference sequence). This CDR3 is CASSFHPPEGFYTGELFF. In DNA form, the CDR3 reads TGTGCCAGCAGTTTTCATCCCCCGGAGGGTTTTTACACCGGGGAGCTGTTTTTT.

This chain connects TRBV28 to TRBJ2-1; D perhaps matches TRBD2 (6 bases). Per the germline V gene, CDR1 is MDHEN and CDR2 is SYDVKM. The V end lost 6 bases, the J end lost 7 bases, and 28 bases lay between the germline ends. This CDR3 contains 18 residues. For the CDR3, the DNA is TGTGCCAGCAGCTCCCTTAGGGGTCAGCGAGCGGGCCAGAATGAGCAGTTCTTC. Translation: CASSSLRGQRAGQNEQFF.

This chain joins TRBV2 and TRBJ2-3; no reliable D call. There are 11 residues in the CDR3. Deletions cut 8 bases from V and 3 bases from J, with 6 bases between. Per the germline V gene, CDR1 is SNHLY and CDR2 is FYNNEI. DNA of the CDR3: TGTGCCAGCCCTGGAACAGATACGCAGTATTTT. This codes for CASPGTDTQYF.

The sample holds a few counts of this clone. CDR3 sequence (DNA): TGTGCCAGCAGCGTAGGGGTCAGTACTCCCCAGTTCTTC. Translated, it gives CASSVGVSTPQFF. This chain links TRBV9 with TRBJ2-1; D unresolved. CDR1 SGDLS and CDR2 YYNGEE come from the germline V gene. V lost 0 bases to trimming and J lost 13 bases, with 14 bases between them. CDR3 length equals 13 residues.

This clone has only a few counts. The chain is built from TRBV5-1 and TRBJ2-1; no clear D gene. The germline CDR1 and CDR2 sequences are SGHRS and YFSETQ. The length of the CDR3 is 14 residues. The germline V and J ends were trimmed by 2 bases and 3 bases, with 9 bases remaining between them. The CDR3 protein is CASSFEGIYNEQFF. CDR3 in DNA: TGCGCCAGCAGCTTTGAAGGGATCTACAATGAGCAGTTCTTC.

The chain recombines TRBV7-2 with TRBJ2-4; TRBD2 agrees at 13 bases. Trimming removed 5 bases from V and 3 bases from J; junction bases left unmatched: 7. Germline V gene data show CDR1 as SGHTA and CDR2 as FQGNSA. The CDR3 has 17 amino acids. CDR3 in DNA: TGTGCCAGCAGCCTAAGACTAGCGGGGGGTGACAAAAACATTCAGTACTTC. Amino acid sequence: CASSLRLAGGDKNIQYF.

The rearrangement joins TRBV18 to TRBJ2-3, with 11 bases aligning to TRBD2. V shed 6 bases and J 4 bases; nucleotides not matched to a gene: 9. The CDR3 is 16 residues long. Germline CDR1 reads KGHSH; CDR2 reads LQKENI. CDR3 protein: CASSPTSGKEADTQYF. CDR3 nucleotides: TGTGCCAGCTCCCCGACTAGCGGGAAGGAGGCAGATACGCAGTATTTT.